This T cell receptor (beta chain) is from a study of T cells in Graves' hyperthyroidism and ophthalmopathy. Study details: Specimen type is peripheral blood, collected at initial diagnosis prior to any treatment.

With duration under 3 months, ophthalmopathy was active: Clinical Activity Score at least 3, NOSPECS at least 4. Amplified TCR beta CDR3 regions came from RNA transcripts. A set of HTBI primers served as the primers for a first-round RT-PCR of the TCR CDR3. TCRdb itself ran the multiplex PCR reads through MiXCR, one entry per CDR3 protein. The data contain over 250,000 distinct CDR3 sequences, roughly an eighth of them seen just once; the ten biggest clones take up 34%. The TCR comes from a woman aged 40 to 55 with Graves' ophthalmopathy. The sample consisted of blood.

CDR3 nucleotides: TGCAGTGTTTTTCTAGCGGGAGGGCGTAAAGGAACGCAGTATTTT. Amino acid sequence: CSVFLAGGRKGTQYF. The chain is built from TRBV20-1 and TRBJ2-3; 12 bases are a match to TRBD2. Unmatched junction bases numbered 14, after V lost 7 bases and J lost 9 bases. The CDR3 contains 15 residues. Germline CDR1 and CDR2: DFQATT and SNEGSKA (reference sequence).